The following is a T cell receptor beta chain sequence with its context. CDR3 size: 12 residues. Germline assignment: CDR1 SEHNR and CDR2 FQNEAQ (reference sequence). V was cut by 3 bases and J by 7 bases, with 9 bases left in between. Authors' methods: Nucleated cell counts were estimated from reference gene primer amplification. Sequencing used immunoSEQ multiplex PCR; TCRdb keeps in-frame clones, though not all of them. That table is the source of V, J and clone size, and D and trimming were worked out from the DNA. The sample has tens of thousands of clones; over 70% are singletons. The data stem from a study of blood T cell repertoires in COVID-19. Study summary: Sample material is recorded as cDNA or gDNA derived from T cells, B-cell-depleted T cells, or PBMCs.

The receptor comes from a human donor in a cohort sampled during active COVID-19. The sequenced sample was peripheral blood. V usage is TRBV7-9 and J usage is TRBJ1-1, with D uncertain. CDR3 coding DNA: TGTGCCAGCAGCTTTCGGTACGGTGAAGCTTTCTTT. The encoded protein is CASSFRYGEAFF.